The sequence of this TCR beta chain was determined in a study of vaccination and CD4 T cells after COVID-19. On the study more broadly: For each participant, vaccination comprised two doses of either the BNT162b2 or the mRNA-1273 vaccine. Findings of the study overall: Convalescent patients gained a median about 90% of their reactive clones only post-vaccination.

An Oncomine TCR Beta short-read assay was used to sequence the DNA from cultured CD4+ T cells. TCRdb reprocessed the PCR reads with MiXCR, giving one entry per CDR3 protein. The repertoire includes about 4,200 distinct CDR3 sequences, about a quarter of them detected once, and approximately 30% sits in the top ten. The CDR3 extends over 16 amino acids. Trimming removed 4 bases from V and 0 bases from J, with 16 bases in between. Germline CDR1 ENHRY, CDR2 SYGVKD. Treatment given: roughly 10-day PBMC culture with coronavirus spike peptide pools or control peptides (ViraFEST assay). Antigen-specific T cells were expanded with peptide pools by ViraFEST, and TCRs were then sequenced. In this sample, this clonotype turned up a few times. Its specificity is not known.

This chain joins TRBV10-3 and TRBJ2-7; D possibly matches TRBD1 or TRBD2 (5 bases each). This receptor was obtained from a human donor who had recovered from COVID-19. Sequencing input: CD4+ T cells from blood, cultured in vitro. DNA for the CDR3: TGTGCCATCAGTGTTCGAGGGCAGGGCAGCTCCTACGAGCAGTACTTC. Translation: CAISVRGQGSSYEQYF.